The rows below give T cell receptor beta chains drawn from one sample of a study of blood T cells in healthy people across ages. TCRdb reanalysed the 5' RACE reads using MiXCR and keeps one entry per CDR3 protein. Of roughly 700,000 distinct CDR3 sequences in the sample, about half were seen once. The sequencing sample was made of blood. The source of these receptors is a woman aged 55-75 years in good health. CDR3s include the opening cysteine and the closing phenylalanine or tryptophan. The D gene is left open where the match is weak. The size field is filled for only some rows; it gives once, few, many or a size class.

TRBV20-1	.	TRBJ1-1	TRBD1	CSARVWAGGGTEAFF	TGCAGTGCTAGAGTATGGGCAGGGGGCGGCACTGAAGCTTTCTTT
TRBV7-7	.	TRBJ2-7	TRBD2	CASTQREKAYEQYF	TGTGCCAGCACCCAGCGGGAGAAAGCCTACGAGCAGTACTTC
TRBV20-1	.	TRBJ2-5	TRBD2	CSAPTSGVLETQYF	TGCAGTGCTCCGACTAGCGGAGTTCTTGAGACCCAGTACTTC
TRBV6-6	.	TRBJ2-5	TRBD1	CASRERQGQETQYF	TGTGCCAGCAGGGAGCGACAGGGCCAAGAGACCCAGTACTTC
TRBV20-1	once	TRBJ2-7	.	CSARSRSTGGGYEQYF	TGCAGTGCTAGATCAAGATCTACGGGGGGCGGCTACGAGCAGTACTTC
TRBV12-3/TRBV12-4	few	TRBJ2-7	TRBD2	CASKQAGGLYEQYF	TGTGCCAGCAAACAAGCGGGAGGGCTCTACGAGCAGTACTTC
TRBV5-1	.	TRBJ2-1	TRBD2	CASSPLAGDVNEQFF	TGCGCCAGCAGCCCTCTAGCGGGAGATGTAAATGAGCAGTTCTTC
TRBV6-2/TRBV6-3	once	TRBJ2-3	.	CTSSQGMRTDTQYF	TGTACCAGCAGCCAGGGAATGCGGACAGATACGCAGTATTTT
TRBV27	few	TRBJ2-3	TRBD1	CASSWTGSTDTQYF	TGTGCCAGCAGTTGGACAGGTAGCACAGATACGCAGTATTTT
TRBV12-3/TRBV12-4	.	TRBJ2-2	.	CASRETGRDTGELFF	TGTGCCAGCAGAGAGACAGGGAGGGACACCGGGGAGCTGTTTTTT
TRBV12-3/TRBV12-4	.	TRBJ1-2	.	CAISLGRANYGYTF	TGTGCCATCAGTTTAGGCAGAGCTAACTATGGCTACACCTTT
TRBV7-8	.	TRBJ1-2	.	CASSPDGILGIPRKGYTF	TGTGCCAGCAGCCCAGATGGGATCCTCGGGATCCCACGAAAGGGCTACACCTTC
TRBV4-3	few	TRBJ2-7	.	CASSPTWDSYEQYF	TGCGCCAGCAGCCCAACATGGGACTCCTACGAGCAGTACTTC
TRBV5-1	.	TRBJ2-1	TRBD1	CASSTGQAVDEQFF	TGCGCCAGCAGCACGGGACAGGCGGTGGATGAGCAGTTCTTC
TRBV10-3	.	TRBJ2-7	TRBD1	CAIKLGQTSSYGQYF	TGTGCCATCAAGTTGGGACAGACATCCTCCTACGGGCAGTACTTC
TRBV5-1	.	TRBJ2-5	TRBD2	CASSFFAGEETQYF	TGCGCCAGCAGCTTTTTTGCGGGAGAAGAGACCCAGTACTTC
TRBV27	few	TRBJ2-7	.	CASSLGDSQYEQYF	TGTGCCAGCAGTTTAGGGGACTCACAATACGAGCAGTACTTC
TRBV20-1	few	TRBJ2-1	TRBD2	CSARTSGSIHEQFF	TGCAGTGCTAGGACTAGCGGGAGCATCCATGAGCAGTTCTTC
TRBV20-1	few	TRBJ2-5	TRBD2	CSAYLSGRRETQYF	TGCAGTGCTTACTTGAGCGGGAGGAGGGAGACCCAGTACTTC
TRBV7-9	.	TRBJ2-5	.	CASSPSPAAERTQYF	TGTGCCAGCAGCCCATCACCGGCCGCGGAGAGAACCCAGTACTTC
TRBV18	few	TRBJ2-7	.	CASSQEGGQPYEQYF	TGTGCCAGCTCACAAGAGGGGGGGCAGCCCTACGAGCAGTACTTC
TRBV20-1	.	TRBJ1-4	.	CSARDLRGVDEKLFF	TGCAGTGCTAGAGATCTGAGGGGAGTGGATGAAAAACTGTTTTTT
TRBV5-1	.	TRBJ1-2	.	CASSLRDPNYGYTF	TGCGCCAGCAGCTTAAGGGATCCTAACTATGGCTACACCTTC
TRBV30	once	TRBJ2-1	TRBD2	CASLAGVSNEQFF	TGTGCCTCCCTAGCGGGAGTATCCAATGAGCAGTTCTTC
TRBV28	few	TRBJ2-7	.	CASSLSSLHEQYF	TGTGCCAGCAGTTTATCCTCCCTGCACGAGCAGTACTTC
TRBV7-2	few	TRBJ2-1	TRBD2	CASSFALLAGNNEQFF	TGTGCCAGCAGCTTCGCCCTACTAGCGGGCAACAATGAGCAGTTCTTC
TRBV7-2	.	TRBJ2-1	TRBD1	CASSLVGTGLYEQFF	TGTGCCAGCAGCTTAGTCGGGACAGGTTTATATGAGCAGTTCTTC
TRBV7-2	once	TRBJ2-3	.	CASSLSRDVTDTQYF	TGTGCCAGCAGCTTATCGCGGGACGTCACAGATACGCAGTATTTT
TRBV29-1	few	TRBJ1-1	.	CSVERARETEAFF	TGCAGCGTTGAACGGGCGAGGGAGACTGAAGCTTTCTTT
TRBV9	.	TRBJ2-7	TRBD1	CASSPTGANTYEQYF	TGTGCCAGCAGCCCGACAGGGGCCAACACCTACGAGCAGTACTTC
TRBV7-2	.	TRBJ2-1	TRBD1	CASSSGTGSVNEQFF	TGTGCCAGCAGCTCCGGGACAGGGTCCGTCAATGAGCAGTTCTTC
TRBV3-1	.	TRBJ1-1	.	CASSQAVGAGTEAFF	TGTGCCAGCAGCCAAGCCGTCGGGGCTGGCACTGAAGCTTTCTTT
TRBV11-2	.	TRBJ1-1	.	CASSLDTGEAFF	TGTGCCAGCAGCTTAGATACCGGAGAAGCTTTCTTT
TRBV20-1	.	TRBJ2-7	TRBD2	CSARDSASGGPYEQYF	TGCAGTGCTAGAGATTCGGCTAGCGGGGGGCCCTACGAGCAGTACTTC
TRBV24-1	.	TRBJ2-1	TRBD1	CATSDPPGQGVNEQFF	TGTGCCACCAGTGATCCCCCGGGACAGGGAGTAAATGAGCAGTTCTTC
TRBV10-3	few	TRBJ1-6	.	CAISPQGDNSPLHF	TGTGCCATCAGTCCCCAAGGGGATAATTCACCCCTCCACTTT
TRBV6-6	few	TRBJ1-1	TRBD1	CASRGTGRTEAFF	TGTGCCAGCAGGGGGACAGGGCGCACTGAAGCTTTCTTT
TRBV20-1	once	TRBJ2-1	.	CSASTAGDHGEQFF	TGCAGTGCTTCTACAGCAGGGGATCACGGTGAGCAGTTCTTC
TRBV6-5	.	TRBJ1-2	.	CASSYTDYGYTF	TGTGCCAGCAGTTACACGGATTATGGCTACACCTTC
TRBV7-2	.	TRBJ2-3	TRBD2	CASSTPGLAGDTQYF	TGTGCCAGCAGCACCCCGGGACTAGCGGGAGATACGCAGTATTTT
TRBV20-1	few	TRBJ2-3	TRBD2	CSAPRVAGSTDTQYF	TGCAGTGCCCCCCGGGTAGCGGGATCCACAGATACGCAGTATTTT
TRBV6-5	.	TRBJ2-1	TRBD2	CASNRASGWNEQFF	TGTGCCAGCAATAGGGCTAGCGGGTGGAATGAGCAGTTCTTC
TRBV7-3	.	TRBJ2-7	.	CASSLGRPPYEQYF	TGTGCCAGCAGCTTAGGGCGGCCGCCCTACGAGCAGTACTTC
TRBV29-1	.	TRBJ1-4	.	CSARRLTNEKLFF	TGCAGCGCGCGACGGTTAACTAATGAAAAACTGTTTTTT
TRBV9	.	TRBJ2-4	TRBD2	CASSVGGTRVERYF	TGTGCCAGCAGCGTAGGGGGGACTAGAGTCGAGCGGTACTTC
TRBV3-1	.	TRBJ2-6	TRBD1	CASSQWTGGAGANVLTF	TGTGCCAGCAGCCAATGGACAGGGGGGGCTGGGGCCAACGTCCTGACTTTC
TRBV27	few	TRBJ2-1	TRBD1	CASSPRDRGREQFF	TGTGCCAGCAGTCCCCGGGACAGGGGTCGCGAGCAGTTCTTC
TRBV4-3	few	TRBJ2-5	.	CASSQETSSETQYF	TGCGCCAGCAGCCAAGAAACTAGCTCAGAGACCCAGTACTTC
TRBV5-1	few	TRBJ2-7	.	CASSLTESSTGDEQYF	TGCGCCAGCAGCTTGACTGAAAGCTCTACGGGGGACGAGCAGTACTTC
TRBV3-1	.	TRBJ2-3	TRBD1	CASSEFLQGAGTDTQYF	TGTGCCAGCAGCGAATTTCTACAGGGGGCTGGCACAGATACGCAGTATTTT
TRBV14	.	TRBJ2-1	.	CASSSGTMVHEQFF	TGTGCCAGCAGCTCCGGTACGATGGTTCATGAGCAGTTCTTC
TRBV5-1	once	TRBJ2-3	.	CASSPGPNSPDTQYF	TGCGCCAGCAGCCCAGGCCCAAATAGCCCAGATACGCAGTATTTT
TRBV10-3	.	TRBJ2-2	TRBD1	CAIRQGATGELFF	TGTGCCATCAGACAGGGGGCCACCGGGGAGCTGTTTTTT
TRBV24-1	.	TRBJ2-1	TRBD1	CATSRAQGDSYNEQFF	TGTGCCACCAGTCGAGCGCAGGGGGACTCCTACAATGAGCAGTTCTTC
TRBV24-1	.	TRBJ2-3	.	CATSPVGRTDTQYF	TGTGCCACCAGTCCAGTGGGGCGCACAGATACGCAGTATTTT
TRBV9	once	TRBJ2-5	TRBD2	CASSSRLAGGRETQYF	TGTGCCAGCAGCTCTAGACTAGCGGGAGGACGAGAGACCCAGTACTTC